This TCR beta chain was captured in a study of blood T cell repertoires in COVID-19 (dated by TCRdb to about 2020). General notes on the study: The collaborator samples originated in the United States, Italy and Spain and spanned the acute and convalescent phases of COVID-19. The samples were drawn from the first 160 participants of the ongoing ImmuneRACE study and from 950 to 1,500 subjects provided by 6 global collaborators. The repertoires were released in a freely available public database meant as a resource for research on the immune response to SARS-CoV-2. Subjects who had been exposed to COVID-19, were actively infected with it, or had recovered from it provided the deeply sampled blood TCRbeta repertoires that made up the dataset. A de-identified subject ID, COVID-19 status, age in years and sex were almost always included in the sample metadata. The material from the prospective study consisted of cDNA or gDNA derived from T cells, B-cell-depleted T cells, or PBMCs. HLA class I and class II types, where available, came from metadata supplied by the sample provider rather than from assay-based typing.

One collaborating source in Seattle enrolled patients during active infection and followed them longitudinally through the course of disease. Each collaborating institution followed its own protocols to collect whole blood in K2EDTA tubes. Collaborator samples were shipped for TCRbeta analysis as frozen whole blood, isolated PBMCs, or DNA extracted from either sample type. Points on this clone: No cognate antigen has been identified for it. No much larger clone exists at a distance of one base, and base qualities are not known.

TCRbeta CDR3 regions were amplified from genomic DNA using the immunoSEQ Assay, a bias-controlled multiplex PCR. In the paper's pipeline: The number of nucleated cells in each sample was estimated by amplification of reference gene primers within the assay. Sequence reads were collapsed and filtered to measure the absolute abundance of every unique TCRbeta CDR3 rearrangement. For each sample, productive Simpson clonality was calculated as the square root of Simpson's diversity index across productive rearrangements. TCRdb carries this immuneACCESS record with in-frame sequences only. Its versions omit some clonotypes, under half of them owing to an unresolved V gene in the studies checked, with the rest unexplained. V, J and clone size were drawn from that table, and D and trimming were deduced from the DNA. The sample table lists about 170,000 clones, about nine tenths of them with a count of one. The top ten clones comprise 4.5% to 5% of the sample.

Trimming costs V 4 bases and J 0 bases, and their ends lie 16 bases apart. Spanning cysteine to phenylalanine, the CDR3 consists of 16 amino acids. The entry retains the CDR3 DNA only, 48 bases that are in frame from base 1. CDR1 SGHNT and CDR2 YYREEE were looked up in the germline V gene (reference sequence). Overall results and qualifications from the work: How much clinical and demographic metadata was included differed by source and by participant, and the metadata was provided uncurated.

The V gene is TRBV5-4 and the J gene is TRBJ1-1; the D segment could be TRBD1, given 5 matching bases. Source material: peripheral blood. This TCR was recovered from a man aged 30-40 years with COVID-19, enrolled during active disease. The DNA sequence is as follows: TGTGCCAGCAGCGGGGCCCTAGACAGCATGAACACTGAAGCTTTCTTT. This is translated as CASSGALDSMNTEAFF.